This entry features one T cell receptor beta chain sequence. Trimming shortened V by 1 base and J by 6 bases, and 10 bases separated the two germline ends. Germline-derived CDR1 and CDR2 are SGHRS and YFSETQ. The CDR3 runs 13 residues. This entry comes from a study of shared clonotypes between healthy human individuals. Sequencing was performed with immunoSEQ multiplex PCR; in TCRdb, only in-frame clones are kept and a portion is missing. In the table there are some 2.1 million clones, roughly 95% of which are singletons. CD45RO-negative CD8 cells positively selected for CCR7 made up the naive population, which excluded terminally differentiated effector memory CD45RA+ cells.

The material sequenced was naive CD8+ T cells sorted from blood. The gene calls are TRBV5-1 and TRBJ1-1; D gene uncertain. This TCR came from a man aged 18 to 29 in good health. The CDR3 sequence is CASSLFSGAEAFF. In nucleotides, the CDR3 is TGCGCCAGCAGCTTGTTTTCTGGGGCTGAAGCTTTCTTT.